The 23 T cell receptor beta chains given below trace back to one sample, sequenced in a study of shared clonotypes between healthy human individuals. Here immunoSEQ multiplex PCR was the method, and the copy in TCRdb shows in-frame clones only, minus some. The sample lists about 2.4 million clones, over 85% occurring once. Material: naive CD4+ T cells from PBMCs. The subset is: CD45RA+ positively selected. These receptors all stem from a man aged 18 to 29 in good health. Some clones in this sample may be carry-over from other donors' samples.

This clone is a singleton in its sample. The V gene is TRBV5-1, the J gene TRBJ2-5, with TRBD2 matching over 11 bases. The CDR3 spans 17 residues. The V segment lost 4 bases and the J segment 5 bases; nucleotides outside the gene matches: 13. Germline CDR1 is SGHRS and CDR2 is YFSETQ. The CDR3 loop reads CASSPGLAATPRETQYF. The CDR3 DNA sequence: TGCGCCAGCAGCCCGGGACTAGCGGCAACTCCACGGGAGACCCAGTACTTC.

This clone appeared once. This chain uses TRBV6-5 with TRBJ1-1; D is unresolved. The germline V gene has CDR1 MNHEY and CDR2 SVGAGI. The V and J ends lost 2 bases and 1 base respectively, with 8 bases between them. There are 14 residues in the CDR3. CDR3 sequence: CASSYPPENTEAFF. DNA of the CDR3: TGTGCCAGCAGTTACCCTCCCGAGAACACTGAAGCTTTCTTT.

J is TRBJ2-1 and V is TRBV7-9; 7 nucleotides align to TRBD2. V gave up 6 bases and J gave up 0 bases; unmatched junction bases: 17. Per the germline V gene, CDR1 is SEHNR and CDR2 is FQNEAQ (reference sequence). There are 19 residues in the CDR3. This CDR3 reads CASRPGGSSTLSSYNEQFF. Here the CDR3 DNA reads TGTGCCAGCAGACCAGGCGGGAGCTCGACCCTTAGCTCCTACAATGAGCAGTTCTTC. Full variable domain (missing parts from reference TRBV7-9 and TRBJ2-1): DTGVSQNPRHKITKRGQNVTFRCDPISEHNRLYWYRQTLGQGPEFLTYFQNEAQLEKSRLLSDRFSAERPKGSFSTLEIQRTEQGDSAMYLCASRPGGSSTLSSYNEQFFGPGTRLTVL.

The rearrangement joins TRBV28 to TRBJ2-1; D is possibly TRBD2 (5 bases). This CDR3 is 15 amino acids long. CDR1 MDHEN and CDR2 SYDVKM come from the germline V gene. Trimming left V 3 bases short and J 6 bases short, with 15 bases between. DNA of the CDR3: TGTGCCAGCAGTTTGATCGGGATGGAATCCAATGAGCAGTTCTTC. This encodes CASSLIGMESNEQFF.

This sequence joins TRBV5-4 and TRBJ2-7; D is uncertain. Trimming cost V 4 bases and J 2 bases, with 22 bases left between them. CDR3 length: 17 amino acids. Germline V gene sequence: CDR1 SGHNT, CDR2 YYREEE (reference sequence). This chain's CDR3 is CASSPARFQLGAYEQYF. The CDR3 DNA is TGTGCCAGCAGCCCGGCTAGGTTTCAATTGGGCGCCTACGAGCAGTACTTC.

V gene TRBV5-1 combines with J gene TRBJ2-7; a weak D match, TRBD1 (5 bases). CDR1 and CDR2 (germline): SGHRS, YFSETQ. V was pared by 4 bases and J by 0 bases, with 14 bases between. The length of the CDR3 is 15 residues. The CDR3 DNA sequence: TGCGCCAGCAGCCAGACAGTACCGAGCTCCTACGAGCAGTACTTC. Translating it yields CASSQTVPSSYEQYF. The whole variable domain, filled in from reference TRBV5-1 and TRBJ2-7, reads KAGVTQTPRYLIKTRGQQVTLSCSPISGHRSVSWYQQTPGQGLQFLFEYFSETQRNKGNFPGRFSGRQFSNSRSEMNVSTLELGDSALYLCASSQTVPSSYEQYFGPGTRLTVT.

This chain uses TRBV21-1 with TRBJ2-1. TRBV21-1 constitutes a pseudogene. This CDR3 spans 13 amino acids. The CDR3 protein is CASSPKKRNEQFF. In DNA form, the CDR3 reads TGTGCCAGCAGCCCAAAGAAACGCAATGAGCAGTTCTTC.

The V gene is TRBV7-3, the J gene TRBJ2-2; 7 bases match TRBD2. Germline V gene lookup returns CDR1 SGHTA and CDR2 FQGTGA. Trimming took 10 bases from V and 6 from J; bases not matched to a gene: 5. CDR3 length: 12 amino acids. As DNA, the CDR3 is TGTGCCATCGCACTAGCGTCCGGGGAGCTGTTTTTT. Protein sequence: CAIALASGELFF.

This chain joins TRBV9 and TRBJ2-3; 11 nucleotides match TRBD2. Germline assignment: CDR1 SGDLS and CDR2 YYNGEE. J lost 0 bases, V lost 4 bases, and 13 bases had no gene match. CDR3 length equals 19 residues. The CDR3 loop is CASSPRLAGIDSSTDTQYF. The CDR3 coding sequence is TGTGCCAGCAGCCCAAGACTAGCGGGGATAGATTCTAGCACAGATACGCAGTATTTT. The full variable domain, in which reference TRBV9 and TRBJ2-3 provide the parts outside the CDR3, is DSGVTQTPKHLITATGQRVTLRCSPRSGDLSVYWYQQSLDQGLQFLIQYYNGEERAKGNILERFSAQQFPDLHSELNLSSLELGDSALYFCASSPRLAGIDSSTDTQYFGPGTRLTVL.

This CDR3 is CSARKRLAGGPNEQFF. The CDR3 DNA sequence: TGCAGCGCACGGAAAAGACTAGCGGGAGGGCCGAATGAGCAGTTCTTC. V is TRBV29-1 and J is TRBJ2-1; 14 bases match TRBD2. The CDR3 sequence is 16 residues long. J lost 7 bases, V lost 7 bases, and 12 bases had no gene match. Germline-derived CDR1 and CDR2 are SQVTM and ANQGSEA.

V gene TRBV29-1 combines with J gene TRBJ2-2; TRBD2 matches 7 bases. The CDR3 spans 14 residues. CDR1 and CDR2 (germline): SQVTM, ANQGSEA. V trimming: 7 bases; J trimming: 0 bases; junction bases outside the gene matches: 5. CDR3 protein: CSALTSPNTGELFF. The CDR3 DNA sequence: TGCAGCGCCCTGACTAGCCCGAACACCGGGGAGCTGTTTTTT.

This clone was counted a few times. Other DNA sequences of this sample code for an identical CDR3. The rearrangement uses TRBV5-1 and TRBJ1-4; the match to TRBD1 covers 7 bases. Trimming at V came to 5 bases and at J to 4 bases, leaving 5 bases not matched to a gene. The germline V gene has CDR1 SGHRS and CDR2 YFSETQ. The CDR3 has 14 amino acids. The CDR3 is CASSTQGSNEKLFF. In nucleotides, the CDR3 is TGCGCCAGCAGTACACAGGGGAGTAATGAAAAACTGTTTTTT.

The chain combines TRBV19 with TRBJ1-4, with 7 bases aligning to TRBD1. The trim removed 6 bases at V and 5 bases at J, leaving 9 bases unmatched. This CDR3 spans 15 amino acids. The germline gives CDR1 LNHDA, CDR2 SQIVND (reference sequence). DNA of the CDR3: TGTGCCAGTAGCATCCGCGGACAGGTCAATGAAAAACTGTTTTTT. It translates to CASSIRGQVNEKLFF. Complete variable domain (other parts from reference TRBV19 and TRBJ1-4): DGGITQSPKYLFRKEGQNVTLSCEQNLNHDAMYWYRQDPGQGLRLIYYSQIVNDFQKGDIAEGYSVSREKKESFPLTVTSAQKNPTAFYLCASSIRGQVNEKLFFGSGTQLSVL.

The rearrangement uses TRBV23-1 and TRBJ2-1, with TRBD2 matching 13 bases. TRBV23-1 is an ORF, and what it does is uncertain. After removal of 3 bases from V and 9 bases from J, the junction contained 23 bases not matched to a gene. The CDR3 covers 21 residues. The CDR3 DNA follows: TGCGCCAGCAGTCAGGGGACAAGTCCTATAGGACTAGCGGGAGAGGAAGCTGAGCAGTTCTTC. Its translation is CASSQGTSPIGLAGEEAEQFF.

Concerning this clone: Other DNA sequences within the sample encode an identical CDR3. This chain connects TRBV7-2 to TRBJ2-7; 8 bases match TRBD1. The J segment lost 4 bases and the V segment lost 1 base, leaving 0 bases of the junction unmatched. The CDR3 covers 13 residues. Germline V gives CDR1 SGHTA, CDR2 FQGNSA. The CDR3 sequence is CASSLGTGYEQYF. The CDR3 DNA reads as TGTGCCAGCAGCTTAGGGACAGGGTACGAGCAGTACTTC. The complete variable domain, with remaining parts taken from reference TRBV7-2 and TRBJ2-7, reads GAGVSQSPSNKVTEKGKDVELRCDPISGHTALYWYRQSLGQGLEFLIYFQGNSAPDKSGLPSDRFSAERTGGSVSTLTIQRTQQEDSAVYLCASSLGTGYEQYFGPGTRLTVT.

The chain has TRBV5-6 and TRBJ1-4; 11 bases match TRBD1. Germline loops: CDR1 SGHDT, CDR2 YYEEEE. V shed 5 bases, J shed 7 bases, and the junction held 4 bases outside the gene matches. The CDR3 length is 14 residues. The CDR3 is CASRGTGGIEKLFF. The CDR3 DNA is TGTGCCAGCAGAGGGACAGGGGGGATTGAAAAACTGTTTTTT.

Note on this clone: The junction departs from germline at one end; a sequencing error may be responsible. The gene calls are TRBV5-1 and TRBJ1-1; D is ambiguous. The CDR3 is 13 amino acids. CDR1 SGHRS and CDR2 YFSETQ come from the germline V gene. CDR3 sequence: CASCLGLDTEAFF. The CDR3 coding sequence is TGCGCCAGCTGCTTGGGTTTGGACACTGAAGCTTTCTTT.

The CDR3 reads CAASPSPGLAGNEQFF. DNA of the CDR3: TGTGCCGCTTCCCCAAGTCCGGGACTAGCGGGGAATGAGCAGTTCTTC. The chain is built from TRBV15 and TRBJ2-1; 13 bases fit TRBD2. Trimming at V came to 11 bases and at J to 7 bases, leaving 14 bases not matched to a gene. The CDR3 contains 16 residues. Germline CDR1 is LNHNV and CDR2 is YYDKDF (reference sequence).

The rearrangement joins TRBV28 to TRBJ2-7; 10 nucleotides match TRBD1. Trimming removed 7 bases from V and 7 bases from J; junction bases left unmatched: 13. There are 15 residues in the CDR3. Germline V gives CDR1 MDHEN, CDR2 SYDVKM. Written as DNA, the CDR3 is TGTGCCAGCAACCAACTGGGGACAGGGGAACAGGAGCAGTACTTC. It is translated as CASNQLGTGEQEQYF.

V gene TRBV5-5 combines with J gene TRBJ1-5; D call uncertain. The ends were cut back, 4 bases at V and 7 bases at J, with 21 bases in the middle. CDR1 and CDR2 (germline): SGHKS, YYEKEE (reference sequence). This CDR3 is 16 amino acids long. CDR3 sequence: CASSLSAGGYQQPQHF. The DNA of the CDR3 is TGTGCCAGCAGCCTGTCGGCAGGAGGTTACCAACAGCCCCAGCATTTT.

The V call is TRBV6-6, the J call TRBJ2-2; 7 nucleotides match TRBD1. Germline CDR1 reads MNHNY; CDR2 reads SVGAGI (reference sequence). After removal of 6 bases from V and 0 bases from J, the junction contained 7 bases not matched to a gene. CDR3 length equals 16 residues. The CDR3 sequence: CASRQGQLSNTGELFF. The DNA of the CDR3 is TGTGCCAGCAGACAGGGACAGCTTTCGAACACCGGGGAGCTGTTTTTT.

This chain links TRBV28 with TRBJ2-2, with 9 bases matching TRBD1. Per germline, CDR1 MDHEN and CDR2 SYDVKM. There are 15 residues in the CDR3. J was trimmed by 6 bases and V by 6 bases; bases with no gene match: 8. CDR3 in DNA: TGTGCCAGCAGGGAAGGGACAGGGTTTCCCGGGGAGCTGTTTTTT. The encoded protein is CASREGTGFPGELFF.

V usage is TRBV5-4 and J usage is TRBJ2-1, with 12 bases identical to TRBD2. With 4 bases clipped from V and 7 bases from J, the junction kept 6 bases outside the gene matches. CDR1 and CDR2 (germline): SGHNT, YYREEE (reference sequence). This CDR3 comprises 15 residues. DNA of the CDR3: TGTGCCAGCAGCGTAACTAGCGGGAGGTATAATGAGCAGTTCTTC. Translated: CASSVTSGRYNEQFF.